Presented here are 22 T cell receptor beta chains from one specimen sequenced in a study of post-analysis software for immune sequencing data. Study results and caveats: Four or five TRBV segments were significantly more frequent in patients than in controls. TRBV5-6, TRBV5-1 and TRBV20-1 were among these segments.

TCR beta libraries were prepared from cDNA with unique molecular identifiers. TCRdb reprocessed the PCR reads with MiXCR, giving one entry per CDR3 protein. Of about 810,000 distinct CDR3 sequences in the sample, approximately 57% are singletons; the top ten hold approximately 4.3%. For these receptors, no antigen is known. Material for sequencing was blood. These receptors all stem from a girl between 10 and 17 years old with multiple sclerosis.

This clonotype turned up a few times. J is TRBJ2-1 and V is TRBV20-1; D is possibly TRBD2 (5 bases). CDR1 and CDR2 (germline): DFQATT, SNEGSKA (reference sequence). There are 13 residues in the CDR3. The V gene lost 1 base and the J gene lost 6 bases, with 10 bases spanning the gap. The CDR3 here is CSARGRTSNEQFF. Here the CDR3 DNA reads TGCAGTGCTAGAGGCCGTACTAGCAATGAGCAGTTCTTC.

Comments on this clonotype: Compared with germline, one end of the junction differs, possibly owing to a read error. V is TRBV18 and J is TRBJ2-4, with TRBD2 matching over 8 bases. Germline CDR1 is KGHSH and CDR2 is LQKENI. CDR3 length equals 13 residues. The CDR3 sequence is CASSSGSPLQFSF. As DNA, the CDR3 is TGTGCCAGCTCAAGCGGGAGCCCCCTCCAATTTTCCTTC.

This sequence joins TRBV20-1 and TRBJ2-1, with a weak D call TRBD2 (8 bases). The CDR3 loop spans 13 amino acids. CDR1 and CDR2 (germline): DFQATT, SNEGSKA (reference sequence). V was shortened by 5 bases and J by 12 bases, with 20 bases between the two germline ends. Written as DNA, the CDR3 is TGCAGTGCTCCAAGGGGGCTAGCGGGTCTGCAGTTCTTC. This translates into CSAPRGLAGLQFF.

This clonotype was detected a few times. The CDR3 DNA reads as TGTGCCAGCAGTCAGGGTTCTGCTGGAAACACCATATATTTT. Residues: CASSQGSAGNTIYF. This sequence joins TRBV12-3 or TRBV12-4 and TRBJ1-3, with TRBD1 as a possible D gene (5 bases). The CDR3 runs 14 residues. V was shortened by 5 bases and J by 2 bases, with 10 bases between the two germline ends.

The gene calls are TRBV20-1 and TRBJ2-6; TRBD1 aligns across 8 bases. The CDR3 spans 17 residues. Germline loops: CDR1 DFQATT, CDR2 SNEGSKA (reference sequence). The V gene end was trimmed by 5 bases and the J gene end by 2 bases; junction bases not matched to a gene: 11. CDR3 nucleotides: TGCAGTGCTGGGACAGGCTCCGTCGGAACTGGGGCCAACGTCCTGACTTTC. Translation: CSAGTGSVGTGANVLTF.

Here the CDR3 DNA reads TGTGCCAGCAGCTGGGGGGGGACTAAGAACACCGGGGAGCTGTTTTTT. It codes for CASSWGGTKNTGELFF. The chain employs TRBV11-3 and TRBJ2-2, with 7 nucleotides matching TRBD2. The germline gives CDR1 SGHNT, CDR2 YENEEA. This CDR3 is built from 16 residues. V lost 4 bases, J lost 1 base, and 6 bases stayed unmatched. The full variable domain, its missing parts supplied by reference TRBV11-3 and TRBJ2-2, is EAGVVQSPRYKIIEKKQPVAFWCNPISGHNTLYWYLQNLGQGPELLIRYENEEAVDDSQLPKDRFSAERLKGVDSTLKIQPAELGDSAVYLCASSWGGTKNTGELFFGEGSRLTVL.

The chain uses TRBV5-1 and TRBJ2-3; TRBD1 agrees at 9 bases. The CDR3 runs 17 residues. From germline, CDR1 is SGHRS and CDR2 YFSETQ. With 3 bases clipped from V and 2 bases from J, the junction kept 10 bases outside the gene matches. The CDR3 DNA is TGCGCCAGCAGCTCAACACCGGACAGGGGCTCCACAGATACGCAGTATTTT. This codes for CASSSTPDRGSTDTQYF.

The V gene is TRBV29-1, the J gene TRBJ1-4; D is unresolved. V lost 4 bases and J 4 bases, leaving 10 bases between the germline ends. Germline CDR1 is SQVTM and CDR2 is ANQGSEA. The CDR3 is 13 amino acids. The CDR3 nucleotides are TGCAGCGTTGCGCAGCGATTTAATGAAAAACTGTTTTTT. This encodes CSVAQRFNEKLFF. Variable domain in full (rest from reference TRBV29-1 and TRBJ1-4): SAVISQKPSRDICQRGTSLTIQCQVDSQVTMMFWYRQQPGQSLTLIATANQGSEATYESGFVIDKFPISRPNLTFSTLTVSNMSPEDSSIYLCSVAQRFNEKLFFGSGTQLSVL.

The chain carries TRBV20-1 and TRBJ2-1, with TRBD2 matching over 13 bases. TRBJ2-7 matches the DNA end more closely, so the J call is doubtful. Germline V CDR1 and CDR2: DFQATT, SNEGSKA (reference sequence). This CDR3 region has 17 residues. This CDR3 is CSATRSWGLAGQNEQYF. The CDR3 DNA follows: TGCAGTGCTACCAGGAGTTGGGGACTAGCGGGACAGAATGAGCAGTACTTC.

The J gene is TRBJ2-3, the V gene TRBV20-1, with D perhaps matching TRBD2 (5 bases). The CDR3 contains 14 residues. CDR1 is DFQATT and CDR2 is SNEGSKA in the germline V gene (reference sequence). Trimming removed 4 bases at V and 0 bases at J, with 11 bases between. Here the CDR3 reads CSATGSDSTDTQYF. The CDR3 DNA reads TGCAGTGCTACCGGTAGCGATAGCACAGATACGCAGTATTTT.

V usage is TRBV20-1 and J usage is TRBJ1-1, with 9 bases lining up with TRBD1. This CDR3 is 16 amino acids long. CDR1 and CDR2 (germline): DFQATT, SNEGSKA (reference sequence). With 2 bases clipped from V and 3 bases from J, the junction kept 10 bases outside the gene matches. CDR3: CSARWDRVNADTEAFF. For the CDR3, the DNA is TGCAGTGCTAGATGGGACAGGGTTAATGCAGACACTGAAGCTTTCTTT.

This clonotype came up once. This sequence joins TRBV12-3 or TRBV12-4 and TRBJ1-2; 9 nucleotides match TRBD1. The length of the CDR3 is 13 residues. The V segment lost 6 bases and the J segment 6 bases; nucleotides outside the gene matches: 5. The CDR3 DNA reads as TGTGCCAGCAGATCGGACAGGGGAAATGGCTACACCTTC. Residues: CASRSDRGNGYTF.

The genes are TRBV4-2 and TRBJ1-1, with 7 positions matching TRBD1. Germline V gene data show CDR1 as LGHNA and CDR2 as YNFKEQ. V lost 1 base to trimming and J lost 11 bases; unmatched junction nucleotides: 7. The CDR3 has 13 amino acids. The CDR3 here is CASSQVQGRGAFF. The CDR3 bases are TGTGCCAGCAGCCAAGTACAGGGGAGGGGGGCTTTCTTT.

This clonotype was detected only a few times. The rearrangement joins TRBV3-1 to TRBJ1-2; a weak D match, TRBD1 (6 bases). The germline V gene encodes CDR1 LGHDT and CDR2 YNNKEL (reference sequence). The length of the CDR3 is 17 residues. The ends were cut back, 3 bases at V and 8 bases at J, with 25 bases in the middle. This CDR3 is CASSHSSQRGTAGGYTF. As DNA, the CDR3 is TGTGCCAGCAGCCACTCATCCCAAAGGGGGACTGCGGGAGGCTACACCTTC.

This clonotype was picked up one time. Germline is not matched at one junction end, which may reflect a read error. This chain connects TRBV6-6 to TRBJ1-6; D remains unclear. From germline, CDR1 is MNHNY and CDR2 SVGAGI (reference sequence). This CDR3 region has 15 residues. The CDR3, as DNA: TGTGCCAGCCGCCCCCGGTCCAGATCTGATTCACCCCCCCACTTT. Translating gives CASRPRSRSDSPPHF.

The CDR3 DNA sequence: TGCGCCAGCGGAGAGTGGGCTAACGGGATCTACGAGCAGTACTTC. It yields the protein CASGEWANGIYEQYF. The gene calls are TRBV4-1 and TRBJ2-5; the D gene is possibly TRBD2 (5 bases). The last part of the DNA fits TRBJ2-7 better; the J call may be wrong. Germline V gene sequence: CDR1 MGHRA, CDR2 YSYEKL. This CDR3 is built from 15 residues.

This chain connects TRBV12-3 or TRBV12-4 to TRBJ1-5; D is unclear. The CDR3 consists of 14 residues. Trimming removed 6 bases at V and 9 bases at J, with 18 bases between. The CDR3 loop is CASSRGMQEVPQHF. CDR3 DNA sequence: TGTGCCAGCAGCCGCGGGATGCAGGAGGTGCCCCAGCATTTT.

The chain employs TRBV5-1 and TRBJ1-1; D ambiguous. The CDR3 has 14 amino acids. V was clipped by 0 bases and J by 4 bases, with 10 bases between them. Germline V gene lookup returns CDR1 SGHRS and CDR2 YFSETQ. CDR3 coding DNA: TGCGCCAGCAGCTTGGAGTGGGTAGGCACTGAAGCTTTCTTT. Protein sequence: CASSLEWVGTEAFF.

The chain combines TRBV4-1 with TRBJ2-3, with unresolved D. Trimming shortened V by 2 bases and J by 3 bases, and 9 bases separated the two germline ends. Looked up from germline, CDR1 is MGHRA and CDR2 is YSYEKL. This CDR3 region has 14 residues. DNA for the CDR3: TGCGCCAGCAGCCAACCCCGGCTTACAGATACGCAGTATTTT. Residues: CASSQPRLTDTQYF.

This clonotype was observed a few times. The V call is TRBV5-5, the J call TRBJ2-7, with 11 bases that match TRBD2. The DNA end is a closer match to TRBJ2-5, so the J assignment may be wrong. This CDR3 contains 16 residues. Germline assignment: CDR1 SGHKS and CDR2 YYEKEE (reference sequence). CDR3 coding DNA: TGTGCCAGCAGCTTAGTTACTAGCGGGAGAGTGGAGACCCAGTACTTC. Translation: CASSLVTSGRVETQYF.

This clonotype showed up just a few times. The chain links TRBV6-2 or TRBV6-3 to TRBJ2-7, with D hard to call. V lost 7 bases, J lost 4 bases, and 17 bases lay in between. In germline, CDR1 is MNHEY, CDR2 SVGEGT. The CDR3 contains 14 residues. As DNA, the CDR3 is TGTGCCAGCAAGGTCGACGGCAGTGAGTACGAGCAGTACTTC. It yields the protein CASKVDGSEYEQYF.

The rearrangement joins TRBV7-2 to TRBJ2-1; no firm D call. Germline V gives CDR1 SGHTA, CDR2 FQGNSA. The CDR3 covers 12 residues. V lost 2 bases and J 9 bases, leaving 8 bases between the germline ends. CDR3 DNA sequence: TGTGCCAGCAGCTTATTGGGCGCTGAGCAGTTCTTC. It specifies CASSLLGAEQFF.